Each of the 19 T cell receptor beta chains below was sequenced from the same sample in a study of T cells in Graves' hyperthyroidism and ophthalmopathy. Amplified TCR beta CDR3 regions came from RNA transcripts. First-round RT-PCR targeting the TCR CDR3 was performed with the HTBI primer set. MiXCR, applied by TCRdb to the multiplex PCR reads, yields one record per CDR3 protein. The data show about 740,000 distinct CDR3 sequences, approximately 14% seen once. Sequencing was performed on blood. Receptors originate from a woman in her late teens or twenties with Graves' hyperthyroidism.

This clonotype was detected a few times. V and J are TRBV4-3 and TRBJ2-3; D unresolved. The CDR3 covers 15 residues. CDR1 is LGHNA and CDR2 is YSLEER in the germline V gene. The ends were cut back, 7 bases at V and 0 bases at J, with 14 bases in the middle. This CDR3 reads CASTPSVVSTDTQYF. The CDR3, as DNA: TGCGCCAGCACCCCAAGTGTGGTGAGCACAGATACGCAGTATTTT.

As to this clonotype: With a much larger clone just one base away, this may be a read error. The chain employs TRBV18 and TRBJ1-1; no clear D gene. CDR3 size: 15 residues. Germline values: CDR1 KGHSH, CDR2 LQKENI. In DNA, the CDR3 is TGTGCCAGCTCACCCTCTTCCAAGGCAGAGACTGGAGCTTTCTTT. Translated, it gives CASSPSSKAETGAFF.

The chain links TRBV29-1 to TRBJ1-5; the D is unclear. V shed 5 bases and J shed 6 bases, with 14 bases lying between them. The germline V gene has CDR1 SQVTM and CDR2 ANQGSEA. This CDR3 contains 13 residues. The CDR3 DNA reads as TGCAGCGTTCTCTCCGTTTTCGGTCAGCCCCAGCATTTT. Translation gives CSVLSVFGQPQHF.

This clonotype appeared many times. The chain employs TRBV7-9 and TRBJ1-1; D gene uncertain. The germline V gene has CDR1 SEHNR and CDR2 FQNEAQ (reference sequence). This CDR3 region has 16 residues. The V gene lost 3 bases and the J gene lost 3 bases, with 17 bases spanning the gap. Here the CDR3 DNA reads TGTGCCAGCAGCTTTTTACGGACCGCTTCGGACACTGAAGCTTTCTTT. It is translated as CASSFLRTASDTEAFF.

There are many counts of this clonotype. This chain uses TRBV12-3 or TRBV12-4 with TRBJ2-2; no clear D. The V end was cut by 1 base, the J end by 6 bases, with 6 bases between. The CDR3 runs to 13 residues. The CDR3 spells CASSLVPSGELFF. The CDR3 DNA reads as TGTGCCAGCAGTTTAGTGCCCTCCGGGGAGCTGTTTTTT.

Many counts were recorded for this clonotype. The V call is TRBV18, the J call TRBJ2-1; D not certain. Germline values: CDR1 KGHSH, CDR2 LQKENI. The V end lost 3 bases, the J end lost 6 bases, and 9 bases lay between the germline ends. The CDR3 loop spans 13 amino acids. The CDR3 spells CASSPYGPNEQFF. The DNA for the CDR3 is TGTGCCAGCTCACCTTACGGACCCAATGAGCAGTTCTTC.

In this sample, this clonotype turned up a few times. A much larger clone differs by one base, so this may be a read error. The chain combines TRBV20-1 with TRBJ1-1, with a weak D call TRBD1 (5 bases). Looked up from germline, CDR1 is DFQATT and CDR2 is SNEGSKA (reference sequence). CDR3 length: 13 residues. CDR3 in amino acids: CSARLEGLAGASF. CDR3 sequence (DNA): TGCAGTGCTAGGCTTGAGGGGCTGGCGGGAGCTTCCTTT.

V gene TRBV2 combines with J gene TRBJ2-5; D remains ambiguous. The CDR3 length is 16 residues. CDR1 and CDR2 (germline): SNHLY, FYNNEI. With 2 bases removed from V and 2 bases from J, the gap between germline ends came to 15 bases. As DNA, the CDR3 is TGTGCCAGCAGTGAAACCCGGAGCTCCCCACAAGAGACCCAGTACTTC. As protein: CASSETRSSPQETQYF.

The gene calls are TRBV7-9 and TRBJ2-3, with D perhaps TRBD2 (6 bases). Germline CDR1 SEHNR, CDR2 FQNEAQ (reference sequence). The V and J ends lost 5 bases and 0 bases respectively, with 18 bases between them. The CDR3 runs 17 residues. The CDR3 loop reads CASSVGSRGTSTDTQYF. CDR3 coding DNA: TGTGCCAGCAGCGTAGGATCGAGAGGGACTAGCACAGATACGCAGTATTTT.

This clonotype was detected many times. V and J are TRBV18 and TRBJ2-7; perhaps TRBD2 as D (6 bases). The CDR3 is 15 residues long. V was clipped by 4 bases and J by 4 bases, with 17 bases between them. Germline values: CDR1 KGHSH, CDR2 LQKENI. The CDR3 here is CASSLARDGRYEQYF. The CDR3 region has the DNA TGTGCCAGCTCACTAGCCCGGGACGGGAGATACGAGCAGTACTTC. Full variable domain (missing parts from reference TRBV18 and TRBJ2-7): NAGVMQNPRHLVRRRGQEARLRCSPMKGHSHVYWYRQLPEEGLKFMVYLQKENIIDESGMPKERFSAEFPKEGPSILRIQQVVRGDSAAYFCASSLARDGRYEQYFGPGTRLTVT.

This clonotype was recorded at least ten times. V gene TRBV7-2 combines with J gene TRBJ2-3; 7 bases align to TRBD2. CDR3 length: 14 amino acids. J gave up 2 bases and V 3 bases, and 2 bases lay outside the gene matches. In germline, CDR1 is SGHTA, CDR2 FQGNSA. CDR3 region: CASSFRLATDTQYF. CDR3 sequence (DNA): TGTGCCAGCAGCTTCCGACTAGCCACAGATACGCAGTATTTT.

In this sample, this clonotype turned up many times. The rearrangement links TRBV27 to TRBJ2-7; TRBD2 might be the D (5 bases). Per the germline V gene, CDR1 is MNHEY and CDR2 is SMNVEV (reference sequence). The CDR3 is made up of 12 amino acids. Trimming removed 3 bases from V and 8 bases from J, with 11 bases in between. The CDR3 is CASSFARDKQYF. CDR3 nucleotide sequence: TGTGCCAGCAGTTTTGCCCGGGATAAGCAGTACTTC.

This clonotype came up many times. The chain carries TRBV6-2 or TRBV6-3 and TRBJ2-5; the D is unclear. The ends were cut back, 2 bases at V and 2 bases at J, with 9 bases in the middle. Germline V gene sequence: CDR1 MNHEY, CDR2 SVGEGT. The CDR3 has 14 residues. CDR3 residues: CASSYVTIQETQYF. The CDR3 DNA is TGTGCCAGCAGTTACGTCACTATACAAGAGACCCAGTACTTC.

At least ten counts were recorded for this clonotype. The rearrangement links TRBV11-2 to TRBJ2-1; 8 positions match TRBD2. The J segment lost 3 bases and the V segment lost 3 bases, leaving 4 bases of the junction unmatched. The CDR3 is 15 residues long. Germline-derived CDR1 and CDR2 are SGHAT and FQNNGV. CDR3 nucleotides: TGTGCCAGCAGCTTTGGCGCGGGAGGCTACAATGAGCAGTTCTTC. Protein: CASSFGAGGYNEQFF.

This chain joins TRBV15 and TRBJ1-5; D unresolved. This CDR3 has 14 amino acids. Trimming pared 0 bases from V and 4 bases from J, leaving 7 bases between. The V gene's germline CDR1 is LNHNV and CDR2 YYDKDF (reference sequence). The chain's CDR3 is CATSRDLGNQPQHF. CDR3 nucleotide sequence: TGTGCCACCAGCAGAGATCTGGGAAATCAGCCCCAGCATTTT.

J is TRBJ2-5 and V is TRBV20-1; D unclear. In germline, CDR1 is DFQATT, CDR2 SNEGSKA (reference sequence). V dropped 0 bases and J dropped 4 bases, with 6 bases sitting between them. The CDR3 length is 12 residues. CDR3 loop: CSARDIGETQYF. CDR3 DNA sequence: TGCAGTGCTAGAGATATTGGAGAGACCCAGTACTTC.

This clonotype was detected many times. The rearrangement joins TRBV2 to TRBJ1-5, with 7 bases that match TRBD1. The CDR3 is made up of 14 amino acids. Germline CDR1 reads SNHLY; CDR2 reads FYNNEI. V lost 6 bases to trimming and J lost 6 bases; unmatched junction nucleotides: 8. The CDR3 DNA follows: TGTGCCAGCAGGACGACAGGGTCTAGTCAGCCCCAGCATTTT. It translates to CASRTTGSSQPQHF. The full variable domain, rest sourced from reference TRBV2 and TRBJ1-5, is EPEVTQTPSHQVTQMGQEVILRCVPISNHLYFYWYRQILGQKVEFLVSFYNNEISEKSEIFDDQFSVERPDGSNFTLKIRSTKLEDSAMYFCASRTTGSSQPQHFGDGTRLSIL.

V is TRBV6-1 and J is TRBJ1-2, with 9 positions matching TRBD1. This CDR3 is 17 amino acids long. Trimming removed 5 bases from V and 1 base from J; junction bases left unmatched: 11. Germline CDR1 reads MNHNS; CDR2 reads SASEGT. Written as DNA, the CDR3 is TGTGCCAGCAGTTATGGCGCCGGGACAGGGCTTAACTATGGCTACACCTTC. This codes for CASSYGAGTGLNYGYTF.

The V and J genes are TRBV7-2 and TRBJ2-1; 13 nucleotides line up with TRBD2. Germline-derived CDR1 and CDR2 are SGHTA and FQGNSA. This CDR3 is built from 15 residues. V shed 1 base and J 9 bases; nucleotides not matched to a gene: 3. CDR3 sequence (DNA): TGTGCCAGCAGCTTAGTCGGGACTAGCGGGGTTGAGCAGTTCTTC. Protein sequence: CASSLVGTSGVEQFF.